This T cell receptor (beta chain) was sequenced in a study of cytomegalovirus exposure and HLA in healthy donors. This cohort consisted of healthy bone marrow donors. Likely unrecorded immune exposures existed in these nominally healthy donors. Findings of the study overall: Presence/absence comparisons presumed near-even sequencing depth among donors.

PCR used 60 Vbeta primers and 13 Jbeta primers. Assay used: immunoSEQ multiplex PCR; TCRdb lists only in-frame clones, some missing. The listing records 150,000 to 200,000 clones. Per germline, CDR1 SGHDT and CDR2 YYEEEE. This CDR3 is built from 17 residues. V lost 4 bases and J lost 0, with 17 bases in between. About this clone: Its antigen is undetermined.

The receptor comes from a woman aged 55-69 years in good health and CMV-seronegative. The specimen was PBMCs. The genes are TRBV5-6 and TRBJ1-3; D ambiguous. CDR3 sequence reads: CASSTTYVPSSGNTIYF. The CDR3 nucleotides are TGTGCCAGCAGCACCACTTATGTACCGAGCTCTGGAAACACCATATATTTT.